The T cell receptor (beta chain) under discussion was sequenced for a study of beta chain features in type 1 diabetes. Study background: Healthy donors and patients showed comparable age, gender and cell yields. Regarding the study as a whole: Significant though moderate, a shortening of TCRB CDR3s appeared in all four CD4+ subsets of Type 1 diabetes patients. Naive, central memory and regulatory TCRB repertoires appeared more similar among patients than healthy donors.

This clone turned up a few times. Its antigen is undetermined. cDNA synthesis used the whole RNA isolate, giving expressed TCRB sequences. TCRdb's table, derived via immunoSEQ multiplex PCR, lists solely in-frame clones and lacks some. The table records 310,000 or so clones, around 9.3% of them present only once. Sorting with CD45RO/CCR7/CD25/CD127/CD95/CD27 yielded naive, central memory, regulatory and stem-like memory CD4+ cells. Germline V gene lookup returns CDR1 LGHNA and CDR2 YSLEER. Between the trimmed V and J ends, which lost 0 bases and 7 bases, there was a span of 19 bases. The CDR3 is made up of 18 amino acids.

V usage is TRBV4-3 and J usage is TRBJ1-6, with D possibly being TRBD1 (6 bases). What was sequenced was central memory CD4+ T cells from blood. The receptor comes from a man younger than 45 with type 1 diabetes. CDR3 in amino acids: CASSQDGQQGVKNSPLHF. CDR3 DNA sequence: TGCGCCAGCAGCCAAGATGGGCAACAGGGAGTTAAGAATTCACCCCTCCACTTT.